The T cell receptor (beta chain) described here comes from a study of CD8 T cells in ankylosing spondylitis. Overall study findings and caveats: A TCR beta motif of under ten highly homologous variants appeared characteristic of ankylosing spondylitis blood. It was reported that disease-linked clones were significantly enriched in matched ankylosing spondylitis synovial fluid.

CDR1 is SQVTM, CDR2 ANQGSEA, per germline. The CDR3 spans 15 residues. Trimming left V 5 bases short and J 0 bases short, with 14 bases between. With molecular barcodes, quantitative 5'-RACE was used to make the TCR beta libraries. TCRdb used MiXCR to reprocess the 5' RACE reads, holding one entry per CDR3 protein. The sample holds approximately 150,000 distinct CDR3 sequences, roughly 18% seen once. Worth noting for this clonotype: As yet, its antigen is unknown.

The TCR originated in a male donor with ankylosing spondylitis. Material: blood, either unsorted or a sorted T cell fraction (not recorded which). The chain joins TRBV29-1 to TRBJ2-1; possible D gene TRBD2, 5 bases. CDR3 coding DNA: TGCAGCGTTTGGCGCGGGCCCAGCTCCTACAATGAGCAGTTCTTC. It translates to CSVWRGPSSYNEQFF.